This is a list of T cell receptor beta chains from one sample in a study of blood T cell repertoires in COVID-19. Assay used: immunoSEQ multiplex PCR; TCRdb lists only in-frame clones, some missing. The sample holds fewer than 200,000 clones, about 85% seen once. Material: peripheral blood. All receptors come from an older woman with acute or convalescent COVID-19. Each CDR3 is given without its conserved first and last residue.

v_call: TRBV3-1/TRBV3-2; cdr3_aa: ASSRGLAGGSTDTQY
v_call: TRBV5-1; cdr3_aa: ASSRGAVVDGYT
v_call: TRBV19; cdr3_aa: ASSNQGRGNQPQH
v_call: TRBV24-1; cdr3_aa: ATSDPYRDHGYT
v_call: TRBV11-3; cdr3_aa: ASSLDGHIGRTQETQY
v_call: TRBV5-1; cdr3_aa: ASKLGRTDTQY
v_call: TRBV7-2; cdr3_aa: ASSLYRNTEAF
v_call: TRBV2; cdr3_aa: ASRARTGWFAEAF
v_call: TRBV6-5; cdr3_aa: AGQRPGSDTQY
v_call: TRBV6-5; cdr3_aa: ASSYAAMNTEAF
v_call: TRBV6-5; cdr3_aa: ASSYRGQINNSPLH
v_call: TRBV11-3; cdr3_aa: ASSTFGGKAKNIQY
v_call: TRBV9; cdr3_aa: ASSDRLSGRGTDTQY
v_call: TRBV7-9; cdr3_aa: ASIMTGHTYNEQF
v_call: TRBV18; cdr3_aa: ASSPVLQGNTEAF
v_call: TRBV5-5; cdr3_aa: ASSLTVGVDQETQY
v_call: TRBV10-3; cdr3_aa: AIGSDPTDTQY
v_call: TRBV6-5; cdr3_aa: ASTPGTQETQY
v_call: TRBV11-2; cdr3_aa: ASSFGQGAVNYGYT
v_call: TRBV7-9; cdr3_aa: ASSLSGTYEQY
v_call: TRBV19; cdr3_aa: ASRDRGGNEKLF
v_call: TRBV12-5; cdr3_aa: ASGSVAGNTDTQY
v_call: TRBV18; cdr3_aa: ASSPGLPDNEQF
v_call: TRBV11-3; cdr3_aa: ASSLTGPLSSGNTIY
v_call: TRBV6-5; cdr3_aa: ASTPRRTGSEQY
v_call: TRBV7-9; cdr3_aa: ASSLGEGSLNTEAF
v_call: TRBV11-2; cdr3_aa: ASSTYKGRRGNEQF
v_call: TRBV6-5; cdr3_aa: ASSSFTGGAEAF
v_call: TRBV7-2; cdr3_aa: ASSRSWYSNTEAF